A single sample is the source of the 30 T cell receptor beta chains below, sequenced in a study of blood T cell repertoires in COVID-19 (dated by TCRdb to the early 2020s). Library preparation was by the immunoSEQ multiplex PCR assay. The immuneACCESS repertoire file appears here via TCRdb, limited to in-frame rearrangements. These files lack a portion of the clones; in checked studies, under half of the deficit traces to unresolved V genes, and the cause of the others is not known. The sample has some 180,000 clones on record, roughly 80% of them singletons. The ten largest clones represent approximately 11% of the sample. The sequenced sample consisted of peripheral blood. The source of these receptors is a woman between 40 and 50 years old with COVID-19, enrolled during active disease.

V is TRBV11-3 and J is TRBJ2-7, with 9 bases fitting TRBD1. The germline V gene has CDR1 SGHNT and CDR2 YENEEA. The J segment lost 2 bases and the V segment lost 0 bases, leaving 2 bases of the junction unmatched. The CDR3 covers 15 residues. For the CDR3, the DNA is TGTGCCAGCAGCTTAGAAGGGACAGGGACCTACGAGCAGTACTTC. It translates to CASSLEGTGTYEQYF.

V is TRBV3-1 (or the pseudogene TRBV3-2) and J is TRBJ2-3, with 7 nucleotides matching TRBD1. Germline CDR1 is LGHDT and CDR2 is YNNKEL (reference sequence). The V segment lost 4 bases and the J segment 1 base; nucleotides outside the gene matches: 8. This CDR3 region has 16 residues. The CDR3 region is CASSPTGDKRTDTQYF. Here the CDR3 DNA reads TGTGCCAGCAGCCCCACAGGGGATAAGCGCACAGATACGCAGTATTTT.

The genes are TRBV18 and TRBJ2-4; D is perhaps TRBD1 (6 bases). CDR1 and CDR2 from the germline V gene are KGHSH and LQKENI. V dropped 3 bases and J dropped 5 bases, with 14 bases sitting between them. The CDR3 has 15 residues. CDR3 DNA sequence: TGTGCCAGCTCACCCCTTAGCAGGGGCGAAAACATTCAGTACTTC. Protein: CASSPLSRGENIQYF.

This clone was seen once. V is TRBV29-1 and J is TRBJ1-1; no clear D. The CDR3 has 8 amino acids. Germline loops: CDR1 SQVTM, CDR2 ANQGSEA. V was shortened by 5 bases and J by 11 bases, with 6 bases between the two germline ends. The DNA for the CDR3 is TGCAGCGTTCCGAGCGCTTTCTTT. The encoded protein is CSVPSAFF.

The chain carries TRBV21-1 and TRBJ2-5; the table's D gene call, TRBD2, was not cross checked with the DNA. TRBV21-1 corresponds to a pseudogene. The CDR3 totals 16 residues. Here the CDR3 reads CASSKAGRRVGETQYF. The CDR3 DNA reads TGTGCCAGCAGCAAAGCTGGGCGGCGGGTAGGAGAGACCCAGTACTTC.

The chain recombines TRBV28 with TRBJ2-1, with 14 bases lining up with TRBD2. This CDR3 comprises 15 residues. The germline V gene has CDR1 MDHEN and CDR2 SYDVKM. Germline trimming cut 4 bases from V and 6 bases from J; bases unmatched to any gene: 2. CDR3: CASSYGTSGSNEQFF. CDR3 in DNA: TGTGCCAGCAGTTACGGGACTAGCGGGAGCAATGAGCAGTTCTTC.

The CDR3 sequence is CASSPAGTGSNEQYV. In DNA form, the CDR3 reads TGTGCCAGCTCACCGGCCGGGACAGGGTCCAACGAGCAGTACGTC. This chain joins TRBV18 and TRBJ2-7; 9 bases are shared with TRBD1. Germline V gene sequence: CDR1 KGHSH, CDR2 LQKENI. With 3 bases clipped from V and 5 bases from J, the junction kept 8 bases outside the gene matches. The CDR3 contains 15 residues.

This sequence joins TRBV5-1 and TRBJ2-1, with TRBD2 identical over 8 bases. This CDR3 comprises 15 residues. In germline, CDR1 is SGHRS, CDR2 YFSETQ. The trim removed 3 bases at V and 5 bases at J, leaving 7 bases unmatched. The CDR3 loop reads CASSSAGTSHNEQFF. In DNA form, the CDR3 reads TGCGCCAGCAGCTCCGCCGGGACTAGTCACAATGAGCAGTTCTTC.

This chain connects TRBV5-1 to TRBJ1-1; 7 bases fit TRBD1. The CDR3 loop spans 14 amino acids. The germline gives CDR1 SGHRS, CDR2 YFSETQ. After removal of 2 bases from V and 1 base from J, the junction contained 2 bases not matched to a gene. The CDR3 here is CASSFDRANTEAFF. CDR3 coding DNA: TGCGCCAGCAGCTTCGACAGGGCGAACACTGAAGCTTTCTTT. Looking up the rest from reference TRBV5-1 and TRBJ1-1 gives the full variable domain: KAGVTQTPRYLIKTRGQQVTLSCSPISGHRSVSWYQQTPGQGLQFLFEYFSETQRNKGNFPGRFSGRQFSNSRSEMNVSTLELGDSALYLCASSFDRANTEAFFGQGTRLTVV.

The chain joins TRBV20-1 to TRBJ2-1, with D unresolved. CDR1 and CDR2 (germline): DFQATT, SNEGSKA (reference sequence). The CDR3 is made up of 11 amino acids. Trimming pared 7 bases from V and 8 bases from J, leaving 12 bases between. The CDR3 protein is CSGGRVYEQFF. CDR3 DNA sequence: TGCAGTGGAGGCCGGGTCTATGAGCAGTTCTTC.

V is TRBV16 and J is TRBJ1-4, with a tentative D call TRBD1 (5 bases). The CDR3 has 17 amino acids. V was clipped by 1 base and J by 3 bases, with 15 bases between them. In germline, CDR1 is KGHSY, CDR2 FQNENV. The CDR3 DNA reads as TGTGCCAGCAGCCAATTGGCCCGAATCAGGGCTAATGAAAAACTGTTTTTT. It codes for CASSQLARIRANEKLFF.

The CDR3 sequence: CAWSVEAGVNTEAFF. The CDR3 region has the DNA TGTGCCTGGAGTGTAGAGGCAGGGGTGAACACTGAAGCTTTCTTT. V gene TRBV30 combines with J gene TRBJ1-1; TRBD1 might be the D (6 bases). Germline V gene lookup returns CDR1 GTSNPN and CDR2 SVGIG (reference sequence). V was cut by 0 bases and J by 0 bases, with 11 bases left in between. CDR3 length equals 15 residues.

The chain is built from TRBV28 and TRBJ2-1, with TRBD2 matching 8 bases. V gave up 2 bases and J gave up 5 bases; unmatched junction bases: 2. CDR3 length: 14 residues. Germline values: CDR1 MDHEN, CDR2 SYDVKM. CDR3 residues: CASSLRAGDNEQFF. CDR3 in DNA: TGTGCCAGCAGTTTAAGAGCGGGAGACAATGAGCAGTTCTTC.

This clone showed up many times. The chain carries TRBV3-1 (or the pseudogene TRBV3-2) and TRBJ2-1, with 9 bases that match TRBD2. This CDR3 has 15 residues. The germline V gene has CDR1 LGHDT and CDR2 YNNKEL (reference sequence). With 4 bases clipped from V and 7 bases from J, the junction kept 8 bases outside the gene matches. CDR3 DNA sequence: TGTGCCAGCAGCCCCGGGGCGGGGGGGACGAATGAGCAGTTCTTC. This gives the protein CASSPGAGGTNEQFF.

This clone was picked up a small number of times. CDR3 nucleotide sequence: TGTGCCAGCACTTCAGGGAGGGGCTACACCTTC. Amino acid sequence: CASTSGRGYTF. This rearrangement joins TRBV28 to TRBJ1-2, with a weak D call TRBD1 (5 bases). The CDR3 has 11 residues. V was shortened by 7 bases and J by 8 bases, with 11 bases between the two germline ends. Germline V gene sequence: CDR1 MDHEN, CDR2 SYDVKM.

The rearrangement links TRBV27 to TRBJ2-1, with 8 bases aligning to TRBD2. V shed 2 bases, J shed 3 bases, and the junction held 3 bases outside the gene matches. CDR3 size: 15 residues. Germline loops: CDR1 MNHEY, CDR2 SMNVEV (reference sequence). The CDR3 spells CASSLRLAGYNEQFF. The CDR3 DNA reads TGTGCCAGCAGTTTAAGGCTAGCGGGCTACAATGAGCAGTTCTTC.

CDR3 sequence (DNA): TGTGCCAGCAGCGAGGACAGGCGGCGAAAAGCTTTCTTT. Translation gives CASSEDRRRKAFF. The chain is built from TRBV7-9 and TRBJ1-1, with 7 bases identical to TRBD1. This CDR3 is 13 amino acids long. J gave up 9 bases and V 5 bases, and 9 bases lay outside the gene matches. Germline V gene lookup returns CDR1 SEHNR and CDR2 FQNEAQ (reference sequence).

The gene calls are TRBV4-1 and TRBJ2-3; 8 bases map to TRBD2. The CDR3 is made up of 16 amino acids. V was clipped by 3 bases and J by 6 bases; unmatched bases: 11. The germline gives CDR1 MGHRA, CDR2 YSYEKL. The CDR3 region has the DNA TGCGCCAGCAGCCAGGAACCGGGACTAGTTTCGGATACGCAGTATTTT. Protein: CASSQEPGLVSDTQYF.

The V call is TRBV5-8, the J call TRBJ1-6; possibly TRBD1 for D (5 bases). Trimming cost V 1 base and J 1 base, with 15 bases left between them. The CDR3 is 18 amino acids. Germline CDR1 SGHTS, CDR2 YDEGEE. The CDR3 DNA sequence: TGTGCCAGCAGCTTGAGTTACGGGGGTAGGTCCTATAATTCACCCCTCCACTTT. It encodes CASSLSYGGRSYNSPLHF.

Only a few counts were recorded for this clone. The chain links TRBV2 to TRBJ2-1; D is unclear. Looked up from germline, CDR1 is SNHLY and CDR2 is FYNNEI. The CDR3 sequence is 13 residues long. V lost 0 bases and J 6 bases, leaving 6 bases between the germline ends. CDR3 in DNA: TGTGCCAGCAGTGAAGCTTGGGCCAATGAGCAGTTCTTC. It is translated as CASSEAWANEQFF.

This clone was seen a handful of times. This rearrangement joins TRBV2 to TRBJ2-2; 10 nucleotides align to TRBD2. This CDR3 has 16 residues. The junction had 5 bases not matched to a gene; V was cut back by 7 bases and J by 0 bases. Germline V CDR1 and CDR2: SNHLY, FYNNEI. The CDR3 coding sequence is TGTGCCAGCACAGGCAGCGGGGGGGCGAACACCGGGGAGCTGTTTTTT. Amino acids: CASTGSGGANTGELFF.

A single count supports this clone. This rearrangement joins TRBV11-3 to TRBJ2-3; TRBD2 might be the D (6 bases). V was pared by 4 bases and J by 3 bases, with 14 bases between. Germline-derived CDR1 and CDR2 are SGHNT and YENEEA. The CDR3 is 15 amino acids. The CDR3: CASSYAGSGTDTQYF. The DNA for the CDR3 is TGTGCCAGCAGCTACGCGGGGAGTGGGACAGATACGCAGTATTTT.

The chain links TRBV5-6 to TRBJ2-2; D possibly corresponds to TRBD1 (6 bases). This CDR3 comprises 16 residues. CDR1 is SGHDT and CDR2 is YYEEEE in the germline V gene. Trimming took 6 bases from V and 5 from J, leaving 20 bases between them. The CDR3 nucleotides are TGTGCCAGCACCGCGATTGGGGGCCCCAGAACCGGGGAGCTGTTTTTT. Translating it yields CASTAIGGPRTGELFF.

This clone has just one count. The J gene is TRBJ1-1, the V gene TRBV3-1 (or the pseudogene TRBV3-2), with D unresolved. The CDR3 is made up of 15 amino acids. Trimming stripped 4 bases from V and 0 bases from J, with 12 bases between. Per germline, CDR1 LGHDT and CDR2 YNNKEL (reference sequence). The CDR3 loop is CASSRSNSVNTEAFF. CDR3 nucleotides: TGTGCCAGCAGCCGGAGCAACTCGGTGAACACTGAAGCTTTCTTT.

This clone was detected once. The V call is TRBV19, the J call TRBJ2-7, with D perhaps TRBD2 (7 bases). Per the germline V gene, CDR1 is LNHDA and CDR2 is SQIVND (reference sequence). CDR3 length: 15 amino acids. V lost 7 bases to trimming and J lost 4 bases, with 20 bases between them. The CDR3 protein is CASTPAGAGPYEQYF. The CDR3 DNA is TGTGCCAGTACCCCGGCGGGGGCGGGACCGTACGAGCAGTACTTC.

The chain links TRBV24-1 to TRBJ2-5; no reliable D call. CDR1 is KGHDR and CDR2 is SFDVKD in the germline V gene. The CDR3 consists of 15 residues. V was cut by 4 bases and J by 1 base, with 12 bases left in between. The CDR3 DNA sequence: TGTGCCACCAGTGACCCCAGGAAAGTCCAAGAGACCCAGTACTTC. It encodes CATSDPRKVQETQYF.

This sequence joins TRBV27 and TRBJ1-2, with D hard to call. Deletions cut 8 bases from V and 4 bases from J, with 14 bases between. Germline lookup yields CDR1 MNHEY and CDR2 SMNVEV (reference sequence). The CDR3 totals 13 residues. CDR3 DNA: TGTGCCAGCGGCCTTTGGGGAGGCTATGGCTACACCTTC. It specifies CASGLWGGYGYTF.

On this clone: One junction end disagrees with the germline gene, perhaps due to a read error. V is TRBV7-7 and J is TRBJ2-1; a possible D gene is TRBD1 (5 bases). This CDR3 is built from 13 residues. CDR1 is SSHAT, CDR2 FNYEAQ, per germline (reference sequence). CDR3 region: CASSLRQHNEQFF. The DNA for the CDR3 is TGTGCTAGCAGCTTACGACAGCACAATGAGCAGTTCTTC.

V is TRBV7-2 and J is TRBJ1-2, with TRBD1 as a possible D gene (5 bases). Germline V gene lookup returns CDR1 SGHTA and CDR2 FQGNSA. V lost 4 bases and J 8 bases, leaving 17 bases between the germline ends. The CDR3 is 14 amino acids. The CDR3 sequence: CASSSYILGRGYTF. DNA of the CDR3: TGTGCCAGCAGCTCGTACATTCTGGGGCGAGGCTACACCTTC.

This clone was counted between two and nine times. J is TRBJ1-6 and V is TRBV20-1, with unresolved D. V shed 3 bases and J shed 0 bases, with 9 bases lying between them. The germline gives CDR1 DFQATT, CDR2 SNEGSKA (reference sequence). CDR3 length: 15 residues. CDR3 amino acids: CSASMGSSYNSPLHF. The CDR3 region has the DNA TGCAGTGCTAGTATGGGGAGCTCCTATAATTCACCCCTCCACTTT.